This entry is about one TCR beta chain. Antigen specificity is unknown. A second PCR of 7 to 11 cycles used a sample-barcoded 5' primer and a J-beta primer mix. MiXCR, run by TCRdb on the 5' RACE reads, gives a single entry per CDR3 protein. The table includes 1.5 million to 2 million distinct CDR3 sequences, 28% detected once. This CDR3 contains 14 residues. CDR1 and CDR2 (germline): DFQATT, SNEGSKA (reference sequence). After removal of 2 bases from V and 4 bases from J, the junction contained 5 bases not matched to a gene. The entry originates in a study of blood T cells in healthy people across ages. Study-wide points: The study found more naive CD4+ cells and higher diversity in long-lived than aged donors.

This chain uses TRBV20-1 with TRBJ2-1, with TRBD2 identical over 7 bases. The origin of this receptor is a young woman in good health. Input material: blood. CDR3 DNA sequence: TGCAGTGCTAGACGGTCTAGCGGATACAATGAGCAGTTCTTC. Residues: CSARRSSGYNEQFF.